The subject of this entry is one TCR beta chain. Assay used: immunoSEQ multiplex PCR; TCRdb lists only in-frame clones, some missing. The sample includes 75,000 to 95,000 clones, under 90% seen only once; the top ten take more than 2%. The sample is drawn from a study of T cell clones after liver transplantation. The starting material was CD4+ T cells from blood, obtained less than 50 months after liver transplant. This clonotype was sampled from a human patient who received a liver transplant. Some T cells may be graft donor cells.

CDR3 sequence (DNA): TGTGCCAGCAGCTTAGAGTTGGCTAGCGGGGGATCAGATACGCAGTATTTT. Translation: CASSLELASGGSDTQYF. The chain carries TRBV7-2 and TRBJ2-3; 10 bases align to TRBD2. The CDR3 loop spans 17 amino acids. In germline, CDR1 is SGHTA, CDR2 FQGNSA. V trimming: 1 base; J trimming: 4 bases; junction bases outside the gene matches: 8.